What follows describes a single T cell receptor (beta chain). Its specificity is not known. Germline V lookup: CDR1 SGHKS, CDR2 YYEKEE (reference sequence). The CDR3 length is 16 residues. V lost 4 bases, J lost 3 bases, and 17 bases lay in between. The data were produced by immunoSEQ multiplex PCR, yet TCRdb's version contains in-frame clones alone and is incomplete. The sample lists around 450,000 clones, about 93% seen once, with 9% to 15% in the top ten. This sample's treatment: over 15 received Ad26.COV2.S at low or high dose, single or two shots; roughly five received placebo; per-sample allocation not given. On day 63 after the first injection, vaccine and placebo recipients gave samples. The sample came from a Boston adult aged 18-55 years. Vaccination used an Ad26 vector expressing Wuhan-strain SARS-CoV-2 spike. This record comes from a study of Ad26.COV2.S vaccination and SARS-CoV-2 variants.

Study observations and caveats: The study found higher spike-specific TCR breadth in vaccine than placebo recipients. Breadth, reportedly substantial, characterized the spike-specific CD8+ and CD4+ T cell responses after vaccination.

The clonotype was recovered from a person between 18 and 60 years old who received the Ad26.COV2.S COVID-19 vaccine or a placebo. Sequencing was performed on peripheral blood, taken in a trial of Ad26.COV2.S vaccine versus placebo. The chain couples TRBV5-5 to TRBJ1-5; D gene uncertain. CDR3 nucleotide sequence: TGTGCCAGCAGCGAGTGGGTGGAAACCCCCAATCAGCCCCAGCATTTT. Amino acid sequence: CASSEWVETPNQPQHF.